This is a list of T cell receptor beta chains from one sample in a study of cytomegalovirus exposure and HLA in healthy donors. TCRdb keeps only in-frame clones here, not all; method: immunoSEQ multiplex PCR. The sample holds over 150,000 clones, around 80% seen once. The sample consisted of PBMCs. These receptors all stem from a boy younger than 10 in good health and CMV-seronegative. Both conserved end residues are part of each CDR3. Not all rows give a size; the values are once, few, many and, for expanded clones, a class.

j_call v_call clone_size cdr3_aa
TRBJ2-3 TRBV9 few CASSVVPGGLDTQYF
TRBJ2-2 TRBV2 once CASRETSTGELFF
TRBJ2-3 TRBV7-9 once CASSLGAGGTDTQYF
TRBJ1-6 TRBV30 once CAWSAHTGVGNSPLHF
TRBJ2-3 TRBV18 . CASSPPGLASYTQYF
TRBJ2-7 TRBV6-5 . CASSYGAGLQYF
TRBJ1-2 TRBV7-9 . CASSLGEGQGNYGYTF
TRBJ1-3 TRBV30 . CAWTSTGAGNTIYF
TRBJ1-6 TRBV2 . CASSESAGRGMSPLHF
TRBJ2-3 TRBV5-4 . CASSLGRGREAGKDTQYF
TRBJ2-7 TRBV19 . CASSRTGTGSYEQYF
TRBJ2-1 TRBV4-1 . CASSQELGAGLYNEQFF
TRBJ2-1 TRBV4-2 . CASSHPDRGDNEQFF
TRBJ2-1 TRBV12-5 . CASGLVRGVDEQFF
TRBJ2-7 TRBV6-1 . CASKAGGSYEQYF
TRBJ2-7 TRBV27 . CASSPRQGSYEQYF
TRBJ1-6 TRBV7-3 . CASSSLFGLPLHF
TRBJ2-5 TRBV7-3 . CASSLGAGGQETQYF
TRBJ1-2 TRBV19 . CASSINPRTGNGYTF
TRBJ2-3 TRBV6-5 . CATARGTDTQYF
TRBJ2-2 TRBV9 . CASSGHTSSTGELFF
TRBJ2-7 TRBV28 . CASSPDRARDEQYF
TRBJ2-3 TRBV5-1 . CASSRDLGTQYF
TRBJ1-2 TRBV6-5 . CASSYHGQKLYGYTF
TRBJ2-2 TRBV7-9 . CASSLISGPGELFF
TRBJ1-2 TRBV6-4 . CASNWGIGDYGYTF
TRBJ2-7 TRBV19 . CASSPQAPAYEQYF
TRBJ1-2 TRBV5-6 . CASSTYSYNYGYTF
TRBJ1-1 TRBV10-1 . CASSEYPGSTEAFF
TRBJ1-2 TRBV18 . CASSLPGQGNYGYTF
TRBJ2-2 TRBV4-1 . CASSRFGGYTGELFF
TRBJ2-2 TRBV5-1 . CASSLQAGTGELFF
TRBJ1-4 TRBV6-1 . CASTLGQGFKKLFF
TRBJ1-1 TRBV4-1 . CASSQEVGVPTEAFF
TRBJ2-3 TRBV5-4 . CATTWLSTQYF
TRBJ2-1 TRBV6-1 . CASSRQAGVNEQFF
TRBJ2-5 TRBV5-1 . CASSPSGTQETQYF
TRBJ1-4 TRBV29-1 . CSVVKQPNEKLFF